Included here is one TCR beta chain sequence, with context. Here the CDR3 omits its conserved ending phenylalanine or tryptophan, so a read error is the likely source. The CDR3 extends over 13 amino acids. V lost 7 bases and J lost 8; bases outside the gene matches: 4. Germline V gene sequence: CDR1 SGHRS, CDR2 YFSETQ. This entry belongs to a study of CDR3 diversity in severe acne. TCRdb itself ran the PCR reads through MiXCR, one entry per CDR3 protein. The sample lists around 91,000 distinct CDR3 sequences; about 54% were seen once. This clonotype originated in a male donor in good health, without acne. The specimen sequenced was blood. This chain uses TRBV5-1 with TRBJ2-1, with 12 positions matching TRBD2. Here the CDR3 reads CASGLAGKDEQFL. The CDR3 nucleotides read TGCGCCAGCGGACTAGCGGGGAAAGATGAGCAGTTCCTC.